This TCR beta chain derives from a study of cytomegalovirus exposure and HLA in healthy donors. Study-wide results and caveats: Most observed TCR sequences were rare, whereas some public TCRs were detected in many donors. In a later analysis, TCR beta V- and J-gene trimming was associated with a missense DCLRE1C variant. The study designated 150 to 200 TCR beta chains cytomegalovirus-associated. Reportedly, fewer N-insertions than the 666-donor mean appeared in an Asian-associated ancestry cluster in a later analysis.

The V end was cut by 3 bases, the J end by 1 base, with 12 bases between. This CDR3 spans 14 amino acids. Germline-derived CDR1 and CDR2 are SQVTM and ANQGSEA. The PCR employed 60 Vbeta primers together with 13 Jbeta primers. Repertoires were generated with immunoSEQ multiplex PCR, while TCRdb's copy carries only in-frame clones and drops some. In total, the table holds about 130,000 clones. In regard to this clone: Its specificity is not known.

This clonotype was sampled from a man in his late teens or twenties in good health and CMV-seronegative. Sequences were obtained from PBMCs. This chain links TRBV29-1 with TRBJ1-2; D not certain. The CDR3 DNA reads as TGCAGCGTTGAGTCGGGGTCGGTTAACTATGGCTACACCTTC. Translated, it gives CSVESGSVNYGYTF.